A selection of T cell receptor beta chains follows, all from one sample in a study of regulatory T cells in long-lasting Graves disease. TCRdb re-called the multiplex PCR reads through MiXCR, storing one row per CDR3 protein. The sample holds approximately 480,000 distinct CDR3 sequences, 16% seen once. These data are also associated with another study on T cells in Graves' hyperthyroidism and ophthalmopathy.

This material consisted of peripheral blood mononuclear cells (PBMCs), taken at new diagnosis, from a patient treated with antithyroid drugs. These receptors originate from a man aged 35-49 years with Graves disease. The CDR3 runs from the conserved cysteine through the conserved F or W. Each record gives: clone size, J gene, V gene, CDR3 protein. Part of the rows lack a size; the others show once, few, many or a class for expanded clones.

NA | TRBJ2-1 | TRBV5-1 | CASSVGSGRGNEQFF
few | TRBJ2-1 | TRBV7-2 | CASSLGSQVAGNEQFF
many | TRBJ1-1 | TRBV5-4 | CASRPEYGNTEAFF
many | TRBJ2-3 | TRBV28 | CASRPTGQGITDTQYF
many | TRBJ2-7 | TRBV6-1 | CASSGGLAGSSYEQYF
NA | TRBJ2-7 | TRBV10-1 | CASASSSGTGEQYF
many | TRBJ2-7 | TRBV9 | CASSSEGQANDWQYF
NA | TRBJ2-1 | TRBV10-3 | CAISELRYNEQFF
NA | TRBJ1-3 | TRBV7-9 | CASSSVQESSGNTIYF
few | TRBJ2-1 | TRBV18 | CASSPMQSSYNEQFF